The 6 T cell receptor beta chains below were found in one sample sequenced in a study of blood T cell repertoires in COVID-19. Profiling relied on immunoSEQ multiplex PCR, and the TCRdb table lists in-frame clones only, not all of them. The sample contains some 70,000 clones, approximately 77% of which appear only once. The specimen was peripheral blood. All receptors derive from a woman aged 70 to 79 with acute or convalescent COVID-19.

The chain recombines TRBV11-2 with TRBJ1-3; 8 bases line up with TRBD1. Losses at the gene ends were 5 bases for V and 3 bases for J; bases not matched to a gene: 9. The CDR3 sequence is 16 residues long. The germline V gene has CDR1 SGHAT and CDR2 FQNNGV. This CDR3 reads CASSRGTGNVGNTIYF. CDR3 nucleotides: TGTGCCAGCAGCCGCGGGACAGGCAACGTTGGAAACACCATATATTTT.

This sequence joins TRBV12-3 or TRBV12-4 and TRBJ1-1; the D gene is possibly TRBD1 (5 bases). The V gene lost 1 base and the J gene lost 6 bases, with 9 bases spanning the gap. The CDR3 runs to 13 residues. The CDR3 DNA reads TGTGCCAGCAGTTTAGTCAGGGCGGCTGAAGCTTTCTTT. As protein: CASSLVRAAEAFF.

This chain links TRBV3-1 (or the pseudogene TRBV3-2) with TRBJ2-3; D possibly corresponds to TRBD1 (6 bases). This CDR3 is built from 20 residues. Deletions cut 0 bases from V and 0 bases from J, with 22 bases between. Germline V lookup: CDR1 LGHDT, CDR2 YNNKEL (reference sequence). This chain's CDR3 is CASSQDRYTGPSSSTDTQYF. In nucleotides, the CDR3 is TGTGCCAGCAGCCAAGATCGATATACAGGGCCCTCCTCTAGCACAGATACGCAGTATTTT.

The V call is TRBV19, the J call TRBJ2-3; D not certain. This CDR3 has 13 residues. CDR1 and CDR2 from the germline V gene are LNHDA and SQIVND (reference sequence). The V gene lost 3 bases and the J gene lost 3 bases, with 7 bases spanning the gap. The CDR3 DNA follows: TGTGCCAGTAGTATCCCGGGTACAGATACGCAGTATTTT. Translation gives CASSIPGTDTQYF. Combining the CDR3 with reference TRBV19 and TRBJ2-3 gives the whole variable domain DGGITQSPKYLFRKEGQNVTLSCEQNLNHDAMYWYRQDPGQGLRLIYYSQIVNDFQKGDIAEGYSVSREKKESFPLTVTSAQKNPTAFYLCASSIPGTDTQYFGPGTRLTVL.

The rearrangement joins TRBV29-1 to TRBJ2-7; D is ambiguous. Germline loops: CDR1 SQVTM, CDR2 ANQGSEA. The CDR3 spans 12 residues. Trimming shortened V by 4 bases and J by 3 bases, and 10 bases separated the two germline ends. CDR3 amino acids: CSVVVGVYEQYF. DNA for the CDR3: TGCAGCGTTGTTGTAGGAGTCTACGAGCAGTACTTC.

The rearrangement joins TRBV5-1 to TRBJ2-5, with TRBD2 matching over 9 bases. V was pared by 5 bases and J by 4 bases, with 6 bases of the junction left unmatched. The length of the CDR3 is 14 residues. The germline V gene encodes CDR1 SGHRS and CDR2 YFSETQ. CDR3: CASRISGGAETQYF. As DNA, the CDR3 is TGCGCCAGCAGAATTAGCGGGGGCGCAGAGACCCAGTACTTC.